The T cell receptor beta chain described here comes from a study of human T cells and chemical hapten exposure. Study-level results: With DPC sensitization, TCRs exceeding 1 in 1000 frequency showed no change.

Original analysis: Ranging from roughly 23,224 to 750,000, TCR counts per sample had a median value of 95,638. MiXCR was run by TCRdb on the RACE reads, yielding one entry per CDR3 protein. The V and J calls follow TCRdb's processing rather than the paper's. The data show about 97,000 distinct CDR3 sequences, with 27% seen just once and 10% held by the top ten. With respect to this clonotype: What it binds is unknown.

The germline V and J ends were trimmed by 4 bases and 3 bases, with 15 bases remaining between them. This CDR3 comprises 15 residues. Per the germline V gene, CDR1 is SNHLY and CDR2 is FYNNEI. As to time point: patch test 3, about 24 weeks after DPC sensitization. Sample treatment: therapeutic diphenylcyclopropenone sensitization with weekly scalp DPC. Unfractionated whole blood yielded total RNA. Sequenced material: whole blood, taken in connection with sensitization to the hapten diphenylcyclopropenone (DPC). The rearrangement links TRBV2 to TRBJ1-1, with D uncertain. The sequence derives from a man aged 40-55 years with alopecia areata. Some clones in this sample may be carry-over from other donors' samples. The DNA for the CDR3 is TGTGCCAGCAGTGCCCCAAGGAGCGAGGACACTGAAGCTTTCTTT. Amino acid sequence: CASSAPRSEDTEAFF.